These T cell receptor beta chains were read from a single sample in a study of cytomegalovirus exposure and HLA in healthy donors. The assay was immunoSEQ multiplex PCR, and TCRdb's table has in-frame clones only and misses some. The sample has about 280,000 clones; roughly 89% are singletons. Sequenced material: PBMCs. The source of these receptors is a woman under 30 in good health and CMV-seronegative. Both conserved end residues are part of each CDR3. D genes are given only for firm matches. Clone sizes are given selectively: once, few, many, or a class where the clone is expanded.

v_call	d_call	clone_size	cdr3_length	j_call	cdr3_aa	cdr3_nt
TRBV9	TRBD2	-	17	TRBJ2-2	CASSAPSGGSNTGELFF	TGTGCCAGCAGCGCCCCTAGCGGGGGATCGAACACCGGGGAGCTGTTTTTT
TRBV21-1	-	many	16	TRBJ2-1	CASSILAGRAYNEQFF	TGTGCCAGCAGCATCCTAGCGGGTCGGGCTTACAATGAGCAGTTCTTC
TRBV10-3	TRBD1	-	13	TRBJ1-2	CAHRQGAQDGYTF	TGTGCCCACAGACAGGGGGCGCAGGATGGCTACACCTTC
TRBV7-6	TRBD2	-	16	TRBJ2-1	CASSSRGTSGGNEQFF	TGTGCCAGCAGCTCCCGTGGGACTAGCGGGGGTAATGAGCAGTTCTTC
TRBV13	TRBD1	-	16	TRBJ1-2	CASSILGQPTFYGYTF	TGTGCCAGCTCCATTCTGGGACAGCCTACTTTCTATGGCTACACCTTC
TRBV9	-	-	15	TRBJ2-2	CASSRLDLDTGELFF	TGTGCCAGCAGTCGACTAGATCTTGACACCGGGGAGCTGTTTTTT
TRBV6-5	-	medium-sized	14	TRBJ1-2	CASSYSRGTYGYTF	TGTGCCAGCAGTTACTCAAGGGGTACTTATGGCTACACCTTC
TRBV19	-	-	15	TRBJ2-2	CASSIFTTGTGELFF	TGTGCCAGTAGTATATTCACGACCGGGACAGGGGAGCTGTTTTTT
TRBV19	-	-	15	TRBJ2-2	CASSSQGLNTGELFF	TGTGCCAGTAGCTCCCAGGGGTTGAACACCGGGGAGCTGTTTTTT
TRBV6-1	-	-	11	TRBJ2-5	CASSGEVTQYF	TGTGCCAGCAGTGGAGAGGTGACCCAGTACTTC
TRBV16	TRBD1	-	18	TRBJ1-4	CASSQSMSGGMGDEKLFF	TGTGCCAGCAGCCAATCGATGTCAGGGGGCATGGGTGATGAAAAACTGTTTTTT
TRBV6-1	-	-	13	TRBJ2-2	CASSSRVTGELFF	TGTGCCAGCAGTTCCAGGGTAACCGGGGAGCTGTTTTTT
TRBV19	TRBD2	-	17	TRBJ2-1	CASTLAGTSGGYNEQFF	TGTGCCAGTACCCTCGCGGGGACTAGCGGAGGTTACAATGAGCAGTTCTTC
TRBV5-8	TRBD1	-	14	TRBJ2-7	CASSWDRGTYEQYF	TGTGCCAGCAGCTGGGACAGGGGGACCTACGAGCAGTACTTC
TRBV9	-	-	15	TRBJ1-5	CASSASGYSNQPQHF	TGTGCCAGCAGCGCCTCAGGTTATAGCAATCAGCCCCAGCATTTT
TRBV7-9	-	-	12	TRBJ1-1	CASSLVAGEGFF	TGTGCCAGCAGCTTAGTAGCCGGGGAGGGTTTCTTT
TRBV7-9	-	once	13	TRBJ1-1	CASSRGPPPEAFF	TGTGCCAGCAGCCGGGGTCCTCCACCTGAAGCTTTCTTT
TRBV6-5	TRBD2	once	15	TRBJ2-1	CAGSFRLAGEVEQFF	TGTGCCGGCAGTTTTCGACTAGCGGGGGAGGTTGAGCAGTTCTTC
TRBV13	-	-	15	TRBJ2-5	CASVVGGESQETQYF	TGTGCCAGTGTCGTTGGTGGGGAGTCCCAAGAGACCCAGTACTTC
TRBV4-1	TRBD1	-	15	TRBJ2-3	CASSQATGGTDTQYF	TGCGCCAGCAGCCAAGCGACAGGGGGCACAGATACGCAGTATTTT
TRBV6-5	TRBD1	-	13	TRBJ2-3	CASRLIQGYTQYF	TGTGCCAGCAGACTGATACAGGGGTATACGCAGTATTTT
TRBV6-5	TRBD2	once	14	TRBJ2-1	CASSYGLAQNEQFF	TGTGCCAGCAGTTACGGACTAGCGCAAAATGAGCAGTTCTTC
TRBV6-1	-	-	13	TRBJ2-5	CASIRGFEETQYF	TGTGCCAGCATAAGAGGGTTTGAAGAGACCCAGTACTTC
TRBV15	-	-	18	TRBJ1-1	CATSKNPGRNPRNTEAFF	TGTGCCACCAGCAAAAACCCGGGGAGGAACCCGCGGAACACTGAAGCTTTCTTT
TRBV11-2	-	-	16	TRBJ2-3	CASSPRGAFSTDTQYF	TGTGCCAGCAGTCCCAGGGGGGCCTTTTCCACAGATACGCAGTATTTT
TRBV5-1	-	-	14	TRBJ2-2	CASSLPLVAGELFF	TGCGCCAGCAGCTTGCCCCTTGTCGCCGGGGAGCTGTTTTTT
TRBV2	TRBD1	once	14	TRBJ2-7	CASSRQGADYEQYF	TGTGCCAGCAGTCGACAGGGGGCGGACTACGAGCAGTACTTC
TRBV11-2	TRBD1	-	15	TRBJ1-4	CASSSNHRGNEKLFF	TGTGCCAGCAGCTCTAACCACAGGGGTAATGAAAAACTGTTTTTT
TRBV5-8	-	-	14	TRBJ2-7	CASSLEWSSYEQYF	TGTGCCAGCAGCTTAGAGTGGAGCTCCTACGAGCAGTACTTC
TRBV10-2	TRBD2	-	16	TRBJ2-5	CASRPLSGGSQETQYF	TGCGCCAGCAGACCCTTAAGCGGGGGGTCCCAAGAGACCCAGTACTTC
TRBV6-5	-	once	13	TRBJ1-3	CASRQVSGNTIYF	TGTGCCAGCCGACAGGTCTCTGGAAACACCATATATTTT
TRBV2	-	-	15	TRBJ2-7	CASRVLGGLTSEQYF	TGTGCCAGCAGGGTTTTGGGGGGACTGACTTCCGAGCAGTACTTC
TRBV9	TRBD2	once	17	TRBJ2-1	CASSVEGTSGGYNEQFF	TGTGCCAGCAGCGTAGAAGGAACTAGCGGGGGTTACAATGAGCAGTTCTTC
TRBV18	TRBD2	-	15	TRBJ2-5	CASSPTLGLAETQYF	TGTGCCAGCTCACCGACATTGGGACTAGCAGAGACCCAGTACTTC
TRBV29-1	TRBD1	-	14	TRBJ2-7	CSVETRTGFYGQYF	TGCAGCGTTGAAACGCGGACAGGGTTCTACGGGCAGTACTTC
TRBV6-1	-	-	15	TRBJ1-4	CASSELRAPNEKLFF	TGTGCCAGCAGTGAGTTGAGGGCCCCTAATGAAAAACTGTTTTTT
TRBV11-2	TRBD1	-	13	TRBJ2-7	CASSPTGAHEQYF	TGTGCCAGCAGCCCTACAGGGGCCCACGAGCAGTACTTC
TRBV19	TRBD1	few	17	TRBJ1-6	CASREQGGGSYNSPLHF	TGTGCCAGTAGGGAACAGGGGGGAGGCTCCTATAATTCACCCCTCCACTTT
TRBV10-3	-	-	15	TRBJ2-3	CAISERRGGEDTQYF	TGTGCCATCAGTGAAAGGAGGGGTGGCGAAGATACGCAGTATTTT
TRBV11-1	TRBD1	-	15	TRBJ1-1	CASSFKRTGPTEAFF	TGTGCCAGCAGCTTCAAAAGGACAGGGCCCACTGAAGCTTTCTTT
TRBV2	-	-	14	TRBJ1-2	CASSGMEGNYGYTF	TGTGCCAGCAGCGGGATGGAGGGTAACTATGGCTACACCTTC
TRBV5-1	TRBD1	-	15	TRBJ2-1	CASSFSDRNFGEQFF	TGCGCCAGCAGCTTCTCGGACAGGAACTTTGGTGAGCAGTTCTTC